Given below is one TCR beta chain in context. Its antigen is not known. V dropped 6 bases and J dropped 0 bases, with 17 bases sitting between them. The germline V gene has CDR1 KGHSH and CDR2 LQKENI. The CDR3 extends over 16 amino acids. This specimen comes from a study of OX40 agonist ivuxolimab in advanced cancers. The wider study: Administration of intravenous ivuxolimab to patients occurred every 2 weeks at 0.01 to 10 mg/kg.

General observations from the study: Normalized T-cell clonal expansion was also low in a subset of nonresponders.

Profiled with immunoSEQ multiplex PCR; TCRdb holds only in-frame clones, not every one. This sample yields over 30,000 clones, of which more than 75% are seen a single time; about 1.8% belongs to the top ten. The receptor's source is an adult with an advanced solid tumor such as melanoma, head and neck, liver or kidney cancer. This chain connects TRBV18 to TRBJ1-1; possible D gene TRBD1, 5 bases. The starting material was CD4+ or CD8+ T cells sorted from blood, obtained in a trial of the OX40 agonist ivuxolimab. CDR3 sequence (DNA): TGTGCCAGCTCCCGTACGCCAGGGCTCATGAACACTGAAGCTTTCTTT. Amino acids: CASSRTPGLMNTEAFF. The complete variable domain, with remaining parts taken from reference TRBV18 and TRBJ1-1, reads NAGVMQNPRHLVRRRGQEARLRCSPMKGHSHVYWYRQLPEEGLKFMVYLQKENIIDESGMPKERFSAEFPKEGPSILRIQQVVRGDSAAYFCASSRTPGLMNTEAFFGQGTRLTVV.